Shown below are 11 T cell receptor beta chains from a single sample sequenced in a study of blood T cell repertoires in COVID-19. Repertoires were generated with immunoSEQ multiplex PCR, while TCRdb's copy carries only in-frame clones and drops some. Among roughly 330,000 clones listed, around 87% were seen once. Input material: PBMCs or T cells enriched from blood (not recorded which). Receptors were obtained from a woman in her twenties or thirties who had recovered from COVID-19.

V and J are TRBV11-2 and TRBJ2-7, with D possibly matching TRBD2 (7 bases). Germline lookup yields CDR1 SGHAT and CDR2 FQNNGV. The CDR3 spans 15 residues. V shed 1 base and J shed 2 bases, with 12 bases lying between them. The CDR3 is CASSLGGGPTYEQYF. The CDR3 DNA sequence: TGTGCCAGCAGCTTAGGGGGGGGCCCTACCTACGAGCAGTACTTC.

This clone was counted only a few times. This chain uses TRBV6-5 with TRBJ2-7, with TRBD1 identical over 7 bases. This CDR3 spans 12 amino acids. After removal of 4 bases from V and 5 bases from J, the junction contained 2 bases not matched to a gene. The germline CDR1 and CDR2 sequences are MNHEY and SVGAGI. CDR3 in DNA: TGTGCCAGCAGTTTTCAGGGGGACGAGCAGTACTTC. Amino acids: CASSFQGDEQYF.

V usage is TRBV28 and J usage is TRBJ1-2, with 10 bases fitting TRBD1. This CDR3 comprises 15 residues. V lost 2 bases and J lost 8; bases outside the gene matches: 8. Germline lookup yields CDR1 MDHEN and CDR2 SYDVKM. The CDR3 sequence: CASSLADRGFRGYTF. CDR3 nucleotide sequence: TGTGCCAGCAGTTTAGCGGACAGGGGGTTTAGGGGCTACACCTTC.

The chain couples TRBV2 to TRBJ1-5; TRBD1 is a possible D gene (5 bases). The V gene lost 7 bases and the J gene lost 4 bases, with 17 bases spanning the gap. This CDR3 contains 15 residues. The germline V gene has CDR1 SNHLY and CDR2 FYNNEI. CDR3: CASTIPGIRNQPQHF. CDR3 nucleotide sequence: TGTGCCAGCACTATACCAGGGATACGGAATCAGCCCCAGCATTTT.

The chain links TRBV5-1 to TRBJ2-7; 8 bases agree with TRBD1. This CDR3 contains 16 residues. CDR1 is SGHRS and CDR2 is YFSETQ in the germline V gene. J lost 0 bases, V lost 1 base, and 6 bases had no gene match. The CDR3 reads CASSLSSGTGSYEQYF. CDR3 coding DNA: TGCGCCAGCAGCTTGAGCTCGGGGACAGGCTCCTACGAGCAGTACTTC.

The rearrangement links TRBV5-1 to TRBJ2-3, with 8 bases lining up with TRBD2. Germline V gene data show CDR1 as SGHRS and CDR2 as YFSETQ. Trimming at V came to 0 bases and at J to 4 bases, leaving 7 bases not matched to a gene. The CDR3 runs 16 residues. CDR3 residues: CASSLVGSGAADTQYF. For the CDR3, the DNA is TGCGCCAGCAGCTTGGTTGGTAGCGGGGCGGCAGATACGCAGTATTTT.

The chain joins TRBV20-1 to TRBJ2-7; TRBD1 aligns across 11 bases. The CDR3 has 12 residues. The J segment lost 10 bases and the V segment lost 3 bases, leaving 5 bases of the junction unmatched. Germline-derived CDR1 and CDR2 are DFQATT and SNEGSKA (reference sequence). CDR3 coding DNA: TGCAGTGCTAGTGGGACAGGGGGGTCACAGTACTTC. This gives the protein CSASGTGGSQYF.

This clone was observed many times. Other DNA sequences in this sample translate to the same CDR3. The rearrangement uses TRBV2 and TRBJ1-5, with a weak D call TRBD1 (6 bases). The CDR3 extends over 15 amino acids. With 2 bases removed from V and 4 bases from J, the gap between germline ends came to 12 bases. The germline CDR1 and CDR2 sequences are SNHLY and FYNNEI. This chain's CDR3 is CASSETGIGNQPQHF. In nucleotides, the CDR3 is TGTGCCAGCAGTGAAACAGGGATCGGGAATCAGCCCCAGCATTTT.

Here the CDR3 DNA reads TGCGCCAGCAGCAAGACAGATGCAACTAATGAAAAACTGTTTTTT. Its protein product is CASSKTDATNEKLFF. The chain has TRBV5-1 and TRBJ1-4; possibly TRBD1 for D (5 bases). CDR1 is SGHRS and CDR2 is YFSETQ in the germline V gene. Trimming cost V 4 bases and J 0 bases, with 10 bases left between them. The CDR3 consists of 15 residues.

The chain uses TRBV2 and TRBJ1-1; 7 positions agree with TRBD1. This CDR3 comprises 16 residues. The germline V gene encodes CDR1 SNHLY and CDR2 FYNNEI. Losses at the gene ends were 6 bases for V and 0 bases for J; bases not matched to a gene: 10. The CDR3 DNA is TGTGCCAGCAGCGCGCTAATACAGGGGATGAACACTGAAGCTTTCTTT. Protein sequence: CASSALIQGMNTEAFF.

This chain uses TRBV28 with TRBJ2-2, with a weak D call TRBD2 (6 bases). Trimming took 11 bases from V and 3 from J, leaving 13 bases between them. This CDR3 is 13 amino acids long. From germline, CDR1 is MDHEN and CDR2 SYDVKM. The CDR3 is CAGGDSYTGELFF. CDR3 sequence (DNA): TGTGCCGGAGGGGACTCCTACACCGGGGAGCTGTTTTTT.